The T cell receptor (beta chain) under discussion was sequenced for a study of T cell repertoires in cytomegalovirus infection. For the study at large: An indication of both CMV infection and matching HLA type came from public TCR beta signatures.

V was cut by 5 bases and J by 3 bases, with 13 bases left in between. CDR1 is SGHTA, CDR2 FQGNSA, per germline. This CDR3 region has 15 residues. TCRdb independently ran MiXCR on the reads; one entry per CDR3 protein. This table holds 200,000 to 300,000 distinct CDR3 sequences, approximately 13% found once. This clonotype was detected ten times or more. This TCR derives from a human donor in good health (CMV status not recorded). Some clones in this sample may be carry-over from other donors' samples. This chain uses TRBV7-2 with TRBJ2-2; D is unclear. Sequenced input: PBMCs. CDR3 in amino acids: CASSVNKGDTGELFF. The CDR3 DNA reads TGTGCCAGCAGCGTAAACAAGGGTGACACCGGGGAGCTGTTTTTT.